A single sample gave rise to the 29 T cell receptor beta chains below, sequenced in a study of response to subunit inactivated influenza vaccine. TCRdb re-derived calls from the RT-PCR reads in MiXCR, one entry per CDR3 protein. Of 710,000 or so distinct CDR3 sequences listed, more than 15% are singletons. Here the sequenced sample was PBMCs from blood, taken approximately 13 days after vaccination. The receptors derive from a man aged 50 to 60 who received an inactivated influenza vaccine.

The chain combines TRBV4-3 with TRBJ2-1; D is perhaps TRBD1 (5 bases). CDR1 LGHNA and CDR2 YSLEER come from the germline V gene. Trimming removed 3 bases from V and 5 bases from J, with 17 bases in between. The length of the CDR3 is 16 residues. In DNA form, the CDR3 reads TGCGCCAGCAGCCATGAGCTACGCGTAGGGGACAATGAGCAGTTCTTC. Its protein product is CASSHELRVGDNEQFF.

The genes are TRBV7-2 and TRBJ1-4, with D tentatively TRBD1 (6 bases). The CDR3 sequence is 14 residues long. Trimming removed 5 bases at V and 7 bases at J, with 14 bases between. CDR1 is SGHTA and CDR2 is FQGNSA in the germline V gene. The CDR3 bases are TGTGCCAGCAGCGAGGACAACAGGGTTGAAAAACTGTTTTTT. Translated, it gives CASSEDNRVEKLFF.

J is TRBJ2-2 and V is TRBV7-8, with D perhaps assigned TRBD1 or TRBD2 (5 bases each). V gave up 5 bases and J gave up 6 bases, with 19 bases separating them. The CDR3 has 16 amino acids. Germline-derived CDR1 and CDR2 are SGHVS and FQNEAQ. This CDR3 reads CASSLRRDPRAGELFF. The CDR3 DNA is TGTGCCAGCAGCCTCCGCCGGGACCCCCGGGCCGGGGAGCTGTTTTTT.

This clonotype has more than one count but fewer than ten. The rearrangement joins TRBV28 to TRBJ1-2; D call uncertain. V lost 6 bases and J 8 bases, leaving 10 bases between the germline ends. CDR3 length: 11 amino acids. CDR1 and CDR2 (germline): MDHEN, SYDVKM. The CDR3 nucleotides read TGTGCCAGCAGCGTGCAGGACGGCTACACCTTC. Translating gives CASSVQDGYTF.

A word on this clonotype: A junction boundary mismatches the germline segment, possibly from a read error. The CDR3 DNA is TGTGCCACCAGCAAACAAAAAGGACAGGGAAACACCGGGGAGCTGTTTTTT. Translation: CATSKQKGQGNTGELFF. The J gene is TRBJ2-2, the V gene TRBV3-1; 8 positions match TRBD1. Germline V gene data show CDR1 as LGHDT and CDR2 as YNNKEL (reference sequence). The length of the CDR3 is 17 residues.

This chain links TRBV4-3 with TRBJ1-3, with D perhaps matching TRBD1 (6 bases). Germline V gene sequence: CDR1 LGHNA, CDR2 YSLEER. Trimming removed 6 bases at V and 0 bases at J, with 15 bases between. The CDR3 consists of 16 residues. This CDR3 reads CASSSSTGSSGNTIYF. In DNA, the CDR3 is TGCGCCAGCAGTTCGTCAACAGGGTCCTCTGGAAACACCATATATTTT.

This clonotype was seen only a few times. The rearrangement joins TRBV18 to TRBJ2-7, with 8 bases matching TRBD2. After removal of 3 bases from V and 2 bases from J, the junction contained 3 bases not matched to a gene. Germline CDR1 KGHSH, CDR2 LQKENI. The CDR3 consists of 14 residues. As DNA, the CDR3 is TGTGCCAGCTCACCGGAAGCGGGAGCCTACGAGCAGTACTTC. Amino acids: CASSPEAGAYEQYF.

The chain combines TRBV25-1 with TRBJ2-5; 10 bases line up with TRBD1. The V gene's germline CDR1 is MGHDK and CDR2 SYGVNS. The ends lost 2 bases at V and 0 bases at J; junction bases unmatched: 6. This CDR3 spans 17 amino acids. The CDR3 region is CASSERDRGNYQETQYF. DNA for the CDR3: TGTGCCAGCAGTGAACGGGACAGGGGAAACTACCAAGAGACCCAGTACTTC.

The chain joins TRBV2 to TRBJ2-2; the D gene could be TRBD1 or TRBD2 (5 bases each). CDR1 and CDR2 (germline): SNHLY, FYNNEI. The germline V and J ends were trimmed by 8 bases and 1 base, with 14 bases remaining between them. The CDR3 is 15 residues long. Written as DNA, the CDR3 is TGTGCCAGCGGGGACCTCACCAGGAACACCGGGGAGCTGTTTTTT. This translates into CASGDLTRNTGELFF.

The rearrangement uses TRBV10-3 and TRBJ2-1, with 11 positions matching TRBD2. Germline CDR1 ENHRY, CDR2 SYGVKD. With 4 bases clipped from V and 7 bases from J, the junction kept 9 bases outside the gene matches. This CDR3 has 16 residues. This CDR3 is CAISAISSGGANEQFF. CDR3 in DNA: TGTGCCATCAGTGCAATCAGTAGCGGGGGGGCTAATGAGCAGTTCTTC.

In its sample, this clonotype was seen a few times. The chain links TRBV20-1 to TRBJ2-1, with 8 nucleotides matching TRBD2. Germline trimming cut 0 bases from V and 10 bases from J; bases unmatched to any gene: 8. The CDR3 has 14 amino acids. Germline V lookup: CDR1 DFQATT, CDR2 SNEGSKA (reference sequence). For the CDR3, the DNA is TGCAGTGCTAGAGATGCGACTAGCGTCTCCGAGCAGTTCTTC. This encodes CSARDATSVSEQFF.

V and J are TRBV9 and TRBJ2-7, with D perhaps matching TRBD2 (5 bases). This CDR3 contains 14 residues. V shed 0 bases and J shed 3 bases, with 10 bases lying between them. Germline V gene data show CDR1 as SGDLS and CDR2 as YYNGEE. DNA for the CDR3: TGTGCCAGCAGCGTAGGGGGAGAAGGCTACGAGCAGTACTTC. Translating gives CASSVGGEGYEQYF.

In its sample, this clonotype was seen a few times. The V and J genes are TRBV3-1 and TRBJ2-1, with 10 bases lining up with TRBD2. Germline V gene data show CDR1 as LGHDT and CDR2 as YNNKEL (reference sequence). The CDR3 spans 16 residues. Unmatched junction bases numbered 9, after V lost 1 base and J lost 9 bases. The chain's CDR3 is CASSQVRTSGLGEQFF. The CDR3 coding sequence is TGTGCCAGCAGCCAAGTCCGGACTAGCGGCTTAGGTGAGCAGTTCTTC.

The V gene is TRBV19, the J gene TRBJ2-1; 7 bases agree with TRBD1. Germline CDR1 and CDR2: LNHDA and SQIVND (reference sequence). CDR3 length: 15 amino acids. Germline trimming cut 4 bases from V and 6 bases from J; bases unmatched to any gene: 9. The CDR3, as DNA: TGTGCCAGTAGTAATTACAGAGGGGGCGGCAATGAGCAGTTCTTC. Its translation: CASSNYRGGGNEQFF.

This clonotype turned up a few times. The rearrangement joins TRBV7-9 to TRBJ2-2; D is uncertain. Germline V gene data show CDR1 as SEHNR and CDR2 as FQNEAQ (reference sequence). The CDR3 contains 14 residues. The germline V and J ends were trimmed by 2 bases and 6 bases, with 10 bases remaining between them. CDR3 in amino acids: CASSLNLEPGELFF. The DNA of the CDR3 is TGTGCCAGCAGCTTAAATCTCGAACCCGGGGAGCTGTTTTTT.

The V gene is TRBV4-3, the J gene TRBJ2-1; D is perhaps TRBD2 (5 bases). Trimming took off 0 bases at V and 0 bases at J, with 12 bases between the two ends. The germline CDR1 and CDR2 sequences are LGHNA and YSLEER. The CDR3 consists of 17 residues. CDR3 protein: CASSQERSGVSYNEQFF. The CDR3 nucleotides read TGCGCCAGCAGCCAAGAAAGGAGCGGTGTCTCCTACAATGAGCAGTTCTTC.

V is TRBV15 and J is TRBJ2-2; D unclear. This CDR3 spans 12 amino acids. V shed 7 bases and J shed 6 bases, with 9 bases lying between them. Looked up from germline, CDR1 is LNHNV and CDR2 is YYDKDF (reference sequence). CDR3 nucleotide sequence: TGTGCCACCAAAGTCGCACCCGGGGAGCTGTTTTTT. This codes for CATKVAPGELFF.

This clonotype was observed a few times. The chain recombines TRBV30 with TRBJ1-2; D remains unclear. Germline V gives CDR1 GTSNPN, CDR2 SVGIG (reference sequence). The CDR3 is 14 residues long. Trimming took 4 bases from V and 0 from J, leaving 12 bases between them. The CDR3 is CAWNIRMANYGYTF. CDR3 bases: TGTGCCTGGAATATTCGAATGGCTAACTATGGCTACACCTTC.

The J gene is TRBJ2-7, the V gene TRBV20-1, with a possible D match to TRBD1 (6 bases). V was trimmed by 1 base and J by 5 bases, leaving 18 bases between them. Germline loops: CDR1 DFQATT, CDR2 SNEGSKA (reference sequence). This CDR3 is built from 15 residues. The CDR3 coding sequence is TGCAGTGCTAGAGCCTCCAACAGGGACCTCCACGAGCAGTACTTC. As protein: CSARASNRDLHEQYF.

In its sample, this clonotype was seen many times. The chain joins TRBV5-1 to TRBJ2-7; D gene unclear. Trimming pared 0 bases from V and 2 bases from J, leaving 9 bases between. In germline, CDR1 is SGHRS, CDR2 YFSETQ. The CDR3 spans 14 residues. CDR3 residues: CASSLGRTTYEQYF. In nucleotides, the CDR3 is TGCGCCAGCAGCTTGGGACGGACGACCTACGAGCAGTACTTC.

The table lists this clonotype with many counts. Germline and junction disagree at one end, which may indicate a read error. The V and J genes are TRBV5-1 and TRBJ1-1; 10 bases match TRBD1. CDR1 and CDR2 from the germline V gene are SGHRS and YFSETQ. The CDR3 spans 15 residues. The CDR3 region has the DNA TGTGCCAGCAGCCTCGGGACAGGGGCGAACACTGAAGCTTTCTTT. As protein: CASSLGTGANTEAFF. Combining the CDR3 with reference TRBV5-1 and TRBJ1-1 gives the whole variable domain KAGVTQTPRYLIKTRGQQVTLSCSPISGHRSVSWYQQTPGQGLQFLFEYFSETQRNKGNFPGRFSGRQFSNSRSEMNVSTLELGDSALYLCASSLGTGANTEAFFGQGTRLTVV.

The chain couples TRBV20-1 to TRBJ2-2, with D tentatively TRBD1 (5 bases). CDR3 length: 12 amino acids. The ends were cut back, 2 bases at V and 11 bases at J, with 12 bases in the middle. Germline V lookup: CDR1 DFQATT, CDR2 SNEGSKA (reference sequence). The CDR3 reads CSARPPGLELFF. Here the CDR3 DNA reads TGCAGTGCTAGACCTCCAGGGTTAGAGCTGTTTTTT.

This clonotype appeared once. This chain uses TRBV20-1 with TRBJ2-1; a weak D match, TRBD1 (6 bases). The CDR3 extends over 15 amino acids. CDR1 and CDR2 from the germline V gene are DFQATT and SNEGSKA (reference sequence). Trimming removed 4 bases from V and 4 bases from J, with 17 bases in between. The DNA of the CDR3 is TGCAGTGCTACGTTAGGGGGAGATTTTTACAATGAGCAGTTCTTC. Translation gives CSATLGGDFYNEQFF.

This rearrangement joins TRBV7-9 to TRBJ2-1, with D possibly being TRBD1 or TRBD2 (6 bases each). The CDR3 runs 16 residues. V was trimmed by 5 bases and J by 9 bases, leaving 23 bases between them. Germline lookup yields CDR1 SEHNR and CDR2 FQNEAQ (reference sequence). In DNA, the CDR3 is TGTGCCAGCAGCGGTGCAGGGGAGGAACCTTACGGTGAGCAGTTCTTC. Its translation: CASSGAGEEPYGEQFF. The whole variable domain, filled in from reference TRBV7-9 and TRBJ2-1, reads DTGVSQNPRHKITKRGQNVTFRCDPISEHNRLYWYRQTLGQGPEFLTYFQNEAQLEKSRLLSDRFSAERPKGSFSTLEIQRTEQGDSAMYLCASSGAGEEPYGEQFFGPGTRLTVL.

Regarding this clonotype: Mismatch with germline at one junction end may stem from a read error. V gene TRBV2 combines with J gene TRBJ2-5, with D unresolved. The CDR3 spans 15 residues. Germline CDR1 is SNHLY and CDR2 is FYNNEI. CDR3 sequence reads: CASSEDGAAQATQYF. The CDR3 bases are TGTGCCAGCAGTGAAGATGGAGCAGCCCAAGCGACCCAGTACTTC.

V is TRBV7-2 and J is TRBJ2-5; D tentatively reads TRBD1 or TRBD2 (5 bases each). CDR3 length: 15 residues. Germline V gives CDR1 SGHTA, CDR2 FQGNSA. Trimming shortened V by 5 bases and J by 5 bases, and 18 bases separated the two germline ends. The CDR3 loop is CASSAWDRGEETQYF. The CDR3 DNA reads TGTGCCAGCAGCGCCTGGGACCGAGGCGAGGAGACCCAGTACTTC.

This clonotype has ten or more counts. The rearrangement links TRBV6-5 to TRBJ2-3; 8 bases fit TRBD2. Germline CDR1 and CDR2: MNHEY and SVGAGI. The CDR3 spans 15 residues. V was clipped by 4 bases and J by 0 bases; unmatched bases: 3. The CDR3 DNA reads as TGTGCCAGCAGTTCACTAGCGGCCAGCACAGATACGCAGTATTTT. Translation gives CASSSLAASTDTQYF.

This clonotype was found a few times. The chain joins TRBV18 to TRBJ2-7; possibly TRBD2 for D (5 bases). From germline, CDR1 is KGHSH and CDR2 LQKENI. Trimming pared 1 base from V and 8 bases from J, leaving 15 bases between. The CDR3 consists of 14 residues. This chain's CDR3 is CASSPRRSSGKQYF. For the CDR3, the DNA is TGTGCCAGCTCACCACGCCGGTCCTCCGGGAAGCAGTACTTC.

The chain couples TRBV3-1 to TRBJ2-7, with 11 nucleotides matching TRBD2. Trimming at V came to 0 bases and at J to 7 bases, leaving 8 bases not matched to a gene. The germline CDR1 and CDR2 sequences are LGHDT and YNNKEL (reference sequence). The CDR3 is 16 residues long. The CDR3 region is CASSQERLAGSNEQYF. CDR3 sequence (DNA): TGTGCCAGCAGCCAAGAACGACTAGCGGGATCTAATGAGCAGTACTTC.